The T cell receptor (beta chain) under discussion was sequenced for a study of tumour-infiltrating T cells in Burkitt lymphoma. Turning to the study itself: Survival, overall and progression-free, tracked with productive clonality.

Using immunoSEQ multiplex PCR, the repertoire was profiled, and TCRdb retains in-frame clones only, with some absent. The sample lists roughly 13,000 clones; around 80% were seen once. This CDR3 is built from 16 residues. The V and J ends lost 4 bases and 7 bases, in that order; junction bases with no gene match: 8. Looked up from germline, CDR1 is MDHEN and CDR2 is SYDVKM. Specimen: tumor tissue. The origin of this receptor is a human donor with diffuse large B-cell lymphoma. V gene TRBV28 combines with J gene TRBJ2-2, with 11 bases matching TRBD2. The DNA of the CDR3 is TGTGCCAGCAGTTCCAGGACTAGCGGGCCCGGCGGGGAGCTGTTTTTT. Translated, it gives CASSSRTSGPGGELFF.